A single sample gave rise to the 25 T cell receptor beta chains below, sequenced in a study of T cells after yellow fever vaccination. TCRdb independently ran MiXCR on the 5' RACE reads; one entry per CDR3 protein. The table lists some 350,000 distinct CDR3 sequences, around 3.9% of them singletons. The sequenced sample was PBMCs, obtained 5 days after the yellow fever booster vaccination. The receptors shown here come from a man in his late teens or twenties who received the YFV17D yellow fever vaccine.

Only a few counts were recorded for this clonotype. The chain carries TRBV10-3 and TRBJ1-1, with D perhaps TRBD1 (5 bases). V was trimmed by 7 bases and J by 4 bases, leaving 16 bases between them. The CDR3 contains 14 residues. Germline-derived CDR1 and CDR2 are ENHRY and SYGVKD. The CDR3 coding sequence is TGTGCCATCACCAAGGATATGGGGGGCACTGAAGCTTTCTTT. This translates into CAITKDMGGTEAFF.

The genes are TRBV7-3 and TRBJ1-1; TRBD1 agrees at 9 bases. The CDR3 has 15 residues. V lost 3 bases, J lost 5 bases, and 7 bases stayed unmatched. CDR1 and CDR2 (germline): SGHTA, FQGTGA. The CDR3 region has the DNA TGTGCCAGCAGCTTGACAGGGGGATCACCGACTGAAGCTTTCTTT. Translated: CASSLTGGSPTEAFF.

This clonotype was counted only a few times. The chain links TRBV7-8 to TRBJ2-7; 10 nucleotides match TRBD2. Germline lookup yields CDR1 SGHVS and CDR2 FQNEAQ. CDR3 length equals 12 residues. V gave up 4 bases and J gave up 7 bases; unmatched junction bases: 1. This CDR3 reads CASSSLAGEQYV. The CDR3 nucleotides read TGTGCCAGCAGCTCACTAGCGGGGGAGCAGTACGTC.

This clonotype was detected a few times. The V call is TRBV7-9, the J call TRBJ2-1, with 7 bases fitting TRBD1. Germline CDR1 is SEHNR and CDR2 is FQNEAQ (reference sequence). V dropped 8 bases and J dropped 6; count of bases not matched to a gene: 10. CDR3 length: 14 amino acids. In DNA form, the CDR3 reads TGTGCCAGCCGTAGGGGGCAGGGATCCAATGAGCAGTTCTTC. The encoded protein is CASRRGQGSNEQFF. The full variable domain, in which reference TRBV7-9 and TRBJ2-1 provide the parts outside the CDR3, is DTGVSQNPRHKITKRGQNVTFRCDPISEHNRLYWYRQTLGQGPEFLTYFQNEAQLEKSRLLSDRFSAERPKGSFSTLEIQRTEQGDSAMYLCASRRGQGSNEQFFGPGTRLTVL.

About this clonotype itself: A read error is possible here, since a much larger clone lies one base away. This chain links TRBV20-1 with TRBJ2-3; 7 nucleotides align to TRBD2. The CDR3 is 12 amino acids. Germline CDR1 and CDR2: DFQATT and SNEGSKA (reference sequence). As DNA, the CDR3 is TGCAGTGTGGGCGGGAGCACAGATACGGAGTATTTT. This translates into CSVGGSTDTEYF.

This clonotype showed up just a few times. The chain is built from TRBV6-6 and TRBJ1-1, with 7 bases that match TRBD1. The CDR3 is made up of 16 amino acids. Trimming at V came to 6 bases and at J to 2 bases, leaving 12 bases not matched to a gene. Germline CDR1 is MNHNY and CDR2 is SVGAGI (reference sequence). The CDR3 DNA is TGTGCCAGCAGCCGCGACCCCGGGACAGATAACACTGAAGCTTTCTTT. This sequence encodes CASSRDPGTDNTEAFF.

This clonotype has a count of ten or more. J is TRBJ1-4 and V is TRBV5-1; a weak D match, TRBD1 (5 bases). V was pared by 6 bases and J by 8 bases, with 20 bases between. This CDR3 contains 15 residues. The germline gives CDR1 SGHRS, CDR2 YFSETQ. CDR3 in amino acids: CASKFVGGLGEKLFF. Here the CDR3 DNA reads TGCGCCAGCAAGTTCGTCGGGGGGTTGGGGGAAAAACTGTTTTTT.

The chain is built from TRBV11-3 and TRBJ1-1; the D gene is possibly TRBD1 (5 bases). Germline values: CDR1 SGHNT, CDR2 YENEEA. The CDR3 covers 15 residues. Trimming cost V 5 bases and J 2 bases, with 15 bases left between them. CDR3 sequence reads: CASSLSVQGNTEAFF. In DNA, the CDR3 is TGTGCCAGCAGCCTGAGCGTCCAGGGAAACACTGAAGCTTTCTTT.

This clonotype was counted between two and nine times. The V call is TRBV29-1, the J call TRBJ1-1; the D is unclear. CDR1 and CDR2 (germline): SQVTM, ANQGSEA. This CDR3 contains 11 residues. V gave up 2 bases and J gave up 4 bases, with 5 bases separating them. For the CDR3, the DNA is TGCAGCGTTGAACGTTCCACTGAAGCTTTCTTT. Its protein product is CSVERSTEAFF.

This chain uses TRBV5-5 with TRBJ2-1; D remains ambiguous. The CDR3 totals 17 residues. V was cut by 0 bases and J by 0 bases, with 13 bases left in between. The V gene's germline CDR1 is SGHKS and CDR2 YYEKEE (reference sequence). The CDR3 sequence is CASSLGGRLSSYNEQFF. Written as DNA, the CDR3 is TGTGCCAGCAGCTTGGGAGGTCGGTTGAGCTCCTACAATGAGCAGTTCTTC.

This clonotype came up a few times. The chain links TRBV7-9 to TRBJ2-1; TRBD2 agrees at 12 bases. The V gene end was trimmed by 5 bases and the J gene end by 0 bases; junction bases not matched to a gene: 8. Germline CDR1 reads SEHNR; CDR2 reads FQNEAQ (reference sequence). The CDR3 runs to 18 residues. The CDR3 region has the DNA TGTGCCAGCAGCCCGTTGACTAGCGGGGGAATCTCCTACAATGAGCAGTTCTTC. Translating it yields CASSPLTSGGISYNEQFF.

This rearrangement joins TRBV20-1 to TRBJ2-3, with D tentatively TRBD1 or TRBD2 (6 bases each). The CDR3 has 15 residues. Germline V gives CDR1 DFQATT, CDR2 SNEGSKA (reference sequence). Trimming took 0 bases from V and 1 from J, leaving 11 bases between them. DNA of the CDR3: TGCAGTGCTAGAGATCGGGGGCCTGGCACAGATACGCAGTATTTT. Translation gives CSARDRGPGTDTQYF.

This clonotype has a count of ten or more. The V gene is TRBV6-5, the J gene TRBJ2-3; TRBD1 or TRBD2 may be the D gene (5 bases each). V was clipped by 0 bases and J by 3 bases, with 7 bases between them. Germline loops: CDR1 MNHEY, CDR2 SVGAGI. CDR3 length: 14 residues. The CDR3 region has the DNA TGTGCCAGCAGTTACTCGAGGGGAACAGATACGCAGTATTTT. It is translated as CASSYSRGTDTQYF.

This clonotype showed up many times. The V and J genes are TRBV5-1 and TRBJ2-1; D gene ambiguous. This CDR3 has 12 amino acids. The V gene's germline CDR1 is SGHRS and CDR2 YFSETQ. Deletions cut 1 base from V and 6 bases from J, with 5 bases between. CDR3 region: CASSLPSNEQFF. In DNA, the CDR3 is TGCGCCAGCAGCTTGCCTAGCAATGAGCAGTTCTTC.

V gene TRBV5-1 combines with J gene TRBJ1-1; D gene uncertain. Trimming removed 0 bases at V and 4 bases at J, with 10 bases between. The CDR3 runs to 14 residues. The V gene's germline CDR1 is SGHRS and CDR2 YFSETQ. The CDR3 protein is CASSLGSTGTEAFF. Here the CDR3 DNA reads TGCGCCAGCAGCTTGGGGTCTACGGGCACTGAAGCTTTCTTT.

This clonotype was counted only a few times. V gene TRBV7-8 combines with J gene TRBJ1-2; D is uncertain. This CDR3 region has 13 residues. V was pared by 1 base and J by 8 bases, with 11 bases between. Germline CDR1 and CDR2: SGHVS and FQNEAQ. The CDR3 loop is CASSLDLSIGYTF. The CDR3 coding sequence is TGTGCCAGCAGCTTAGACCTATCCATAGGCTACACCTTC.

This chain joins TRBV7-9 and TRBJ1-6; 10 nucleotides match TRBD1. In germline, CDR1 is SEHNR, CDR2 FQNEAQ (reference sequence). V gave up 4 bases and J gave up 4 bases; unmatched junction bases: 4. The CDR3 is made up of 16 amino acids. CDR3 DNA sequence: TGTGCCAGCAGCTGGGACAGGGGCGGGTATAATTCACCCCTCCACTTT. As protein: CASSWDRGGYNSPLHF.

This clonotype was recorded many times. The CDR3 here is CASSQSELNTEAFF. In DNA form, the CDR3 reads TGCGCCAGCAGCCAAAGCGAGCTGAACACTGAAGCTTTCTTT. This sequence joins TRBV4-1 and TRBJ1-1; D gene unclear. The V gene's germline CDR1 is MGHRA and CDR2 YSYEKL. The germline V and J ends were trimmed by 2 bases and 0 bases, with 7 bases remaining between them. The CDR3 is 14 amino acids.

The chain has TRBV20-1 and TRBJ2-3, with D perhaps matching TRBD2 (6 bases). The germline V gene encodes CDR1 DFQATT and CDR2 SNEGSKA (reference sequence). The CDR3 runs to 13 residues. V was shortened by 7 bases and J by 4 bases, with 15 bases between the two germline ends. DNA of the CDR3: TGCAGTGGCCCGGGACTCCTCCCAGATACGCAGTATTTT. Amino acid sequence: CSGPGLLPDTQYF.

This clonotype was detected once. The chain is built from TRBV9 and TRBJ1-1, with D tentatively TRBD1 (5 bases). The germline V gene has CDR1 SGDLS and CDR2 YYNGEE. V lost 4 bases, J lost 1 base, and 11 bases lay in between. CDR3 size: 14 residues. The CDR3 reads CASSPERGNTEAFF. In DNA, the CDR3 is TGTGCCAGCAGCCCAGAGAGGGGGAACACTGAAGCTTTCTTT.

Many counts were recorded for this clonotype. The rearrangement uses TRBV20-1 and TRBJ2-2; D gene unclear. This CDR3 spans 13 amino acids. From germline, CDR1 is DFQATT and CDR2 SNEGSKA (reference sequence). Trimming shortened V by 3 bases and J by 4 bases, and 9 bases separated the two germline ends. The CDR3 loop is CSARAGFTGELFF. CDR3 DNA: TGCAGTGCTAGGGCCGGATTCACCGGGGAGCTGTTTTTT.

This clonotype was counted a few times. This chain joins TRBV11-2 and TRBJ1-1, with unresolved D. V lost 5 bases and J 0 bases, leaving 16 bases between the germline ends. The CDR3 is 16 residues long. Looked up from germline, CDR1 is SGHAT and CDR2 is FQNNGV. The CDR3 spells CASSPLRSTLNTEAFF. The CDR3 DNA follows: TGTGCCAGCAGCCCCTTGAGATCCACACTGAACACTGAAGCTTTCTTT.

This chain's CDR3 is CASSPYGGSSYNEQFF. The CDR3 DNA follows: TGCGCCAGCAGCCCTTACGGGGGGAGCTCCTACAATGAGCAGTTCTTC. The chain has TRBV4-1 and TRBJ2-1; 7 bases are a match to TRBD2. The V and J ends lost 4 bases and 0 bases, in that order; junction bases with no gene match: 6. Germline CDR1 and CDR2: MGHRA and YSYEKL. CDR3 size: 16 residues.

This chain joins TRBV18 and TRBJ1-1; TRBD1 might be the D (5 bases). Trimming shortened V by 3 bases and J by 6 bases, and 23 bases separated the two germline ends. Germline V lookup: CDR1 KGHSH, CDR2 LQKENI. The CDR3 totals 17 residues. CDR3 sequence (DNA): TGTGCCAGCTCACCTAGTGAGCAGCCGCTCGAGGGGTCTGAAGCTTTCTTT. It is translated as CASSPSEQPLEGSEAFF.

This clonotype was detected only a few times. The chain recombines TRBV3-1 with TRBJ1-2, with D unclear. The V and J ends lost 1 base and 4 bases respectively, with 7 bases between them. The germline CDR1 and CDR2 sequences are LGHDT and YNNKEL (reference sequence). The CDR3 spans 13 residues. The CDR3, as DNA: TGTGCCAGCAGCCAAGTCTCACTCTATGGCTACACCTTC. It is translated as CASSQVSLYGYTF.